This T cell receptor (beta chain) was captured by sequencing in a study of response to subunit inactivated influenza vaccine. Each CDR3 protein gets one entry after TCRdb re-called the RT-PCR reads with MiXCR. The sample holds about 240,000 distinct CDR3 sequences; over 9% are singletons and the top ten take more than 7%. A few counts support this clonotype. Its antigen remains unknown. Broader study findings: Every seasonal influenza vaccination brings in few new T cells, the authors suggested.

The CDR3 has 14 amino acids. With 2 bases removed from V and 7 bases from J, the gap between germline ends came to 14 bases. Germline CDR1 and CDR2: SGHTA and FQGNSA. The sample in question was non-naive T cells sorted from PBMCs, obtained around 15 days before vaccination. V and J are TRBV7-2 and TRBJ1-2, with D unclear. The clonotype originates from a man in his fifties or sixties who received an inactivated influenza vaccine. The CDR3 region is CASSLPVPAGGYTF. The CDR3 DNA reads as TGTGCCAGCAGCTTACCCGTCCCTGCGGGTGGCTACACCTTC.